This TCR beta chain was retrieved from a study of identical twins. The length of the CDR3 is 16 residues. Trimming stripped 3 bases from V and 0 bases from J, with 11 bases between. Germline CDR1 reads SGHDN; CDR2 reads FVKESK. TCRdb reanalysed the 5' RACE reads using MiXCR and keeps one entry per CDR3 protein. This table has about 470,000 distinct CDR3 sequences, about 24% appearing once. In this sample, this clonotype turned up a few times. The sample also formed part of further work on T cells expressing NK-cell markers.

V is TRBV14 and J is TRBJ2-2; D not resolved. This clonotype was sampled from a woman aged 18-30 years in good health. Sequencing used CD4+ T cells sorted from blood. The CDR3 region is CASSQGYSPNTGELFF. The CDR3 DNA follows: TGTGCCAGCAGCCAGGGCTATTCTCCGAACACCGGGGAGCTGTTTTTT.